What follows is one TCR beta chain and its context. Antigen unknown. This specimen comes from a study of T cell clones after liver transplantation. Study-wide context: A pre-transplant mixed lymphocyte reaction with TCRbeta sequencing defined graft-donor-reactive clones followed in post-transplant blood. Timepoints were pre-transplant, pre-withdrawal, and after withdrawal was completed or failed.

V lost 4 bases and J 4 bases, leaving 16 bases between the germline ends. Looked up from germline, CDR1 is SGHNT and CDR2 is YYREEE (reference sequence). The CDR3 loop spans 15 amino acids. Whole-study results and caveats: Small, mixed patient groups and varying post-transplant times limit these conclusions.

Produced via immunoSEQ multiplex PCR; TCRdb's table is partial and in-frame only. The table lists about 80,000 clones, 70% to 85% of them singletons, with approximately 0.45% in the top ten. The V gene is TRBV5-4, the J gene TRBJ2-3; tentatively, D is TRBD2 (6 bases). Sequencing was performed on CD4+ T cells from blood, taken roughly 3.5 years after liver transplant. The sequence was obtained from a human patient who received a liver transplant. The graft donor may account for some of the T cells. The CDR3 bases are TGTGCCAGCAGCGAGGGGAGGAATGGTGCAGATACGCAGTATTTT. Its protein is CASSEGRNGADTQYF.